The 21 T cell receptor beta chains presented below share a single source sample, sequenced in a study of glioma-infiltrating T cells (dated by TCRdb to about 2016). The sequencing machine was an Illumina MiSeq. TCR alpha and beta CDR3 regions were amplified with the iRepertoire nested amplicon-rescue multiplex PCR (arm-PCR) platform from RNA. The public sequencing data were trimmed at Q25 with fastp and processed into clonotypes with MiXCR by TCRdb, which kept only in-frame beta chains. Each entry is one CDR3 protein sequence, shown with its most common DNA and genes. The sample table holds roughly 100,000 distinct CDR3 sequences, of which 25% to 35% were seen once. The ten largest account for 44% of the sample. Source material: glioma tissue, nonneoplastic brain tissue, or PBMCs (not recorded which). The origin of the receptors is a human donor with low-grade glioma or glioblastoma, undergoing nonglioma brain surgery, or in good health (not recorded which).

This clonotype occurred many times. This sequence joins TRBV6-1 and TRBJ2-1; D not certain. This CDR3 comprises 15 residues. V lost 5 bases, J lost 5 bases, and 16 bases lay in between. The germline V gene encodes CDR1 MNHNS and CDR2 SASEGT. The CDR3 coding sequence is TGTGCCAGCAGTCCAGCTGGGCGCTTAAACAATGAGCAGTTCTTC. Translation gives CASSPAGRLNNEQFF.

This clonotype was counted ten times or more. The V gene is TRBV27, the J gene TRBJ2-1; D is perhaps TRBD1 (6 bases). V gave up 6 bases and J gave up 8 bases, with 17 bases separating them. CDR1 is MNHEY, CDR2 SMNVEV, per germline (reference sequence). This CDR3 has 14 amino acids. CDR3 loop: CASSHQGRGDEQFF. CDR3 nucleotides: TGTGCCAGCAGCCACCAAGGCAGGGGCGATGAGCAGTTCTTC.

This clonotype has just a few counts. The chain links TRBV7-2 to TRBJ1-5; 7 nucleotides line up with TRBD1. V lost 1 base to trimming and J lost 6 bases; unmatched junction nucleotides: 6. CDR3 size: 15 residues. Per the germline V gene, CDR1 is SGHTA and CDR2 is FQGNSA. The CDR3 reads CASSLGGGAGQPQHF. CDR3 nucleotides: TGTGCCAGCAGCTTAGGAGGGGGCGCGGGTCAGCCCCAGCATTTT. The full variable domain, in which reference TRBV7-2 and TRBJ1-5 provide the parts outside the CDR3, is GAGVSQSPSNKVTEKGKDVELRCDPISGHTALYWYRQSLGQGLEFLIYFQGNSAPDKSGLPSDRFSAERTGGSVSTLTIQRTQQEDSAVYLCASSLGGGAGQPQHFGDGTRLSIL.

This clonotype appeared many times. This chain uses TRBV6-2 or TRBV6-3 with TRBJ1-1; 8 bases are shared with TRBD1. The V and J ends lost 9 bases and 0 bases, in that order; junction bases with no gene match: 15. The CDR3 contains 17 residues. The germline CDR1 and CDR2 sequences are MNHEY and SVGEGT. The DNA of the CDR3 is TGTGCCAGTAGTCCATTCGCCCAGGGGGCTATGAACACTGAAGCTTTCTTT. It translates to CASSPFAQGAMNTEAFF.

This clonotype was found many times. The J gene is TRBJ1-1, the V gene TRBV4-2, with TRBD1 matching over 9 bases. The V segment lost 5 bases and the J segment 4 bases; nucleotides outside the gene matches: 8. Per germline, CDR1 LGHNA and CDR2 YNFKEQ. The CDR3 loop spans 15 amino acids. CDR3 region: CASSEVGTGPTEAFF. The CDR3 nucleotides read TGTGCCAGCAGCGAAGTGGGGACAGGGCCCACTGAAGCTTTCTTT.

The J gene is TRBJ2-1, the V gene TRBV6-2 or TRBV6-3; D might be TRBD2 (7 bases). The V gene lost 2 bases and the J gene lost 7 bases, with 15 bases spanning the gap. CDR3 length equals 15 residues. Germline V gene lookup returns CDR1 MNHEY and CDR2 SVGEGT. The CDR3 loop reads CASSYDGGRDNEQFF. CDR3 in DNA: TGTGCCAGCAGTTACGACGGGGGGCGCGATAATGAGCAGTTCTTC.

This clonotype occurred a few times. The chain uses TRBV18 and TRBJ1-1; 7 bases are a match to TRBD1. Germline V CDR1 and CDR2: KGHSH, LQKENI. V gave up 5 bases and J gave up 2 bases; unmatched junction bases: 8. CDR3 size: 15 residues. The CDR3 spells CASSELQGLNTEAFF. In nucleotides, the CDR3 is TGTGCCAGCTCAGAGCTACAGGGGCTAAACACTGAAGCTTTCTTT.

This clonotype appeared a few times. CDR3 bases: TGTGCCAGCAGCACCCGGGACTACACAGATACGCAGTATTTT. Encoded protein: CASSTRDYTDTQYF. The chain has TRBV5-6 and TRBJ2-3; 7 bases line up with TRBD2. The ends lost 4 bases at V and 2 bases at J; junction bases unmatched: 4. This CDR3 comprises 14 residues. In germline, CDR1 is SGHDT, CDR2 YYEEEE.

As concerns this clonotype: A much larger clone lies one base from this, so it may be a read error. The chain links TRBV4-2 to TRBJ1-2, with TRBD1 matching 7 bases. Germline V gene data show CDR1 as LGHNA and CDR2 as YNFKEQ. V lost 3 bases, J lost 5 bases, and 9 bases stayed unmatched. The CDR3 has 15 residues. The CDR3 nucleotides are TGTGCCAGCAGCCAGTGTCAGGGGGGGAGTTATGGCTACACCTTC. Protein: CASSQCQGGSYGYTF.

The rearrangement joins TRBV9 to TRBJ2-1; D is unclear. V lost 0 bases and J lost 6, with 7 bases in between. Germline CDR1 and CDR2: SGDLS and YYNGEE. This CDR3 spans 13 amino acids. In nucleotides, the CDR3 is TGTGCCAGCAGCGTAGTGGGAACCAATGAGCAGTTCTTC. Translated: CASSVVGTNEQFF.

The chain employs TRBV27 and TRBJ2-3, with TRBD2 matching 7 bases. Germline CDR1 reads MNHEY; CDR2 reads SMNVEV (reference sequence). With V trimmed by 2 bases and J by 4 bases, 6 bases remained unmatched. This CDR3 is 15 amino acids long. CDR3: CASSLLAVGADTQYF. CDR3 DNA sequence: TGTGCCAGCAGTTTACTAGCGGTGGGGGCAGATACGCAGTATTTT.

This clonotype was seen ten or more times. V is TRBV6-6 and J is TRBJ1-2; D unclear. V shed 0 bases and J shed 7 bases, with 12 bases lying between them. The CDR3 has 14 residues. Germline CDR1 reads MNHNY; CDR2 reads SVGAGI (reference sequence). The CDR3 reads CASSYSMSAGGYTF. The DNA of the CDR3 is TGTGCCAGCAGTTACTCGATGTCCGCGGGTGGCTACACCTTC.

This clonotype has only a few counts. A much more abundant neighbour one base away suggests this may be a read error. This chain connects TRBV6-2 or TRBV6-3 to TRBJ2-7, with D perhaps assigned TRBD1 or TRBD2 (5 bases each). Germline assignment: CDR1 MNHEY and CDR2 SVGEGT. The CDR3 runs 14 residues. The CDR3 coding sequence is TGTGCCAGCACCCCGGGACGCAGGTCCTACAAGCAGTACTTC. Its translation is CASTPGRRSYKQYF.

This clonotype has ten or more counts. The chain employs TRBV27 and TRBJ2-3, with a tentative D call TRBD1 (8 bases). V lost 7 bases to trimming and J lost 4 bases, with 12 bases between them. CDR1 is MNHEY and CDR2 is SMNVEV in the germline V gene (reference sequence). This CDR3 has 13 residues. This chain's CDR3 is CASNRGGPDTQYF. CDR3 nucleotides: TGTGCCAGCAACAGGGGGGGGCCAGATACGCAGTATTTT.

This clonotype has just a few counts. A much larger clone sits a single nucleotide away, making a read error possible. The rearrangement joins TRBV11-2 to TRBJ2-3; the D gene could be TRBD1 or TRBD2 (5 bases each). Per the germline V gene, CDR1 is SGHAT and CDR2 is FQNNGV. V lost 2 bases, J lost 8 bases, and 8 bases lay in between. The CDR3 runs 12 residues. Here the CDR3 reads CASSLSGGTQYF. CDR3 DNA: TGTGCCAGCAGCTTAAGTGGGGGTACGCAGTATTTT. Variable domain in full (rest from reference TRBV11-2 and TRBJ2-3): EAGVAQSPRYKIIEKRQSVAFWCNPISGHATLYWYQQILGQGPKLLIQFQNNGVVDDSQLPKDRFSAERLKGVDSTLKIQPAKLEDSAVYLCASSLSGGTQYFGPGTRLTVL.

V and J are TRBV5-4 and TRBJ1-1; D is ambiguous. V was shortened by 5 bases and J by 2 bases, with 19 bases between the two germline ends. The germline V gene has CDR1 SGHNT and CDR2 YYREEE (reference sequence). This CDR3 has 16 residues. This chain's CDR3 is CASSYTPRHFNTEAFF. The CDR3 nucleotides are TGTGCCAGCAGTTATACACCTAGACATTTCAACACTGAAGCTTTCTTT.

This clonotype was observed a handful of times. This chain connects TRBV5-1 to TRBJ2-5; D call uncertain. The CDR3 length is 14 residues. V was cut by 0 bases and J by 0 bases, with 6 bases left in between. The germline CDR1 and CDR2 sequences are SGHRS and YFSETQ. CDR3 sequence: CASSLGEYQETQYF. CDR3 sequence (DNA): TGCGCCAGCAGCTTGGGAGAGTACCAAGAGACCCAGTACTTC.

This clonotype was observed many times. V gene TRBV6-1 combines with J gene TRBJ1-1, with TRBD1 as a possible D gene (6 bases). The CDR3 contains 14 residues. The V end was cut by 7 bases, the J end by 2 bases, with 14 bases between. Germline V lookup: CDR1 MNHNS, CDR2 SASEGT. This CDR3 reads CASTQSGANTEAFF. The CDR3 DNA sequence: TGTGCCAGCACCCAATCGGGGGCAAACACTGAAGCTTTCTTT.

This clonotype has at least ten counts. The CDR3 region is CASLTIIGGSSYNEQFF. Here the CDR3 DNA reads TGTGCCAGCTTGACAATAATTGGGGGGAGCTCCTACAATGAGCAGTTCTTC. This chain joins TRBV6-1 and TRBJ2-1; a possible D gene is TRBD2 (6 bases). The CDR3 covers 17 residues. Trimming pared 8 bases from V and 0 bases from J, leaving 20 bases between. Germline CDR1 MNHNS, CDR2 SASEGT.

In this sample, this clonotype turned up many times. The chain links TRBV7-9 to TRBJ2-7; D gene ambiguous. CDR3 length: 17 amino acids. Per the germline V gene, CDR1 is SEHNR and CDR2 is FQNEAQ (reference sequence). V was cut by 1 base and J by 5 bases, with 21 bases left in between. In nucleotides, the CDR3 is TGTGCCAGCAGCTTAGGCAGGCCCTTGGGTCTCGTGGACGAGCAGTACTTC. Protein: CASSLGRPLGLVDEQYF.

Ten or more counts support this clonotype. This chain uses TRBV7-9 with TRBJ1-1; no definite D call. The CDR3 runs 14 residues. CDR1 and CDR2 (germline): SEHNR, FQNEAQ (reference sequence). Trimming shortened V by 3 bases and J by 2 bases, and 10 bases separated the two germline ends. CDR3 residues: CASSLSGKNTEAFF. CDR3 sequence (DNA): TGTGCCAGCAGCTTGTCCGGGAAAAACACTGAAGCTTTCTTT.